The TCR beta chain under discussion was sequenced for a study of T cell changes during pregnancy in multiple sclerosis (dated by TCRdb to the late 2010s). Some background on the complete study: In women with multiple sclerosis, the researchers looked at how the T cell repertoire shifted as pregnancy progressed.

In regard to this clone: The antigen this receptor binds is unknown. Per-base qualities were not stored, and no clone one base away is much larger.

The library was prepared using the immunoSEQ multiplex PCR assay. TCRdb carries this immuneACCESS record with in-frame sequences only. Its versions omit some clonotypes, under half of them owing to an unresolved V gene in the studies checked, with the rest unexplained. For this sample there are 30,000 to 40,000 clones; roughly 93% appear just once. In total, the top ten clones hold about 0.39% of the sample. Per the germline V gene, SNHLY is the CDR1 and FYNNEI is the CDR2. The CDR3 spans 20 residues, from the cysteine through the phenylalanine. Only the CDR3 DNA stays, 60 bases, in frame from base 1. Trimming accounts for 6 bases at V and 5 bases at J, while the number of junction bases matched to no gene is 22.

The TCR sequence derives from a female donor with multiple sclerosis, enrolled in a pregnancy study. The rearrangement joined TRBV2 to TRBJ2-1, with 10 bases matching TRBD2. The sequences come from CD4+ T cells from peripheral blood mononuclear cells, collected in the second trimester of pregnancy. The nucleotides are TGTGCCAGCAGCCCCAGGGGGCAGGAAGCGGGAGGGCGTGGAGACAATGAGCAGTTCTTC. It encodes CASSPRGQEAGGRGDNEQFF. Supplemented by the reference TRBV2 and TRBJ2-1 proteins around the CDR3, the complete variable domain is EPEVTQTPSHQVTQMGQEVILRCVPISNHLYFYWYRQILGQKVEFLVSFYNNEISEKSEIFDDQFSVERPDGSNFTLKIRSTKLEDSAMYFCASSPRGQEAGGRGDNEQFFGPGTRLTVL.